This T cell receptor beta chain was recovered during a study of vaccination and CD4 T cells after COVID-19. The CDR3 length is 14 residues. V dropped 6 bases and J dropped 3 bases, with 13 bases sitting between them. Germline values: CDR1 MNHEY, CDR2 SVGEGT. Details on this clonotype: Antigen: not known.

The treatment denotes: approximately 9-day PBMC culture with coronavirus spike peptide pools or control peptides (ViraFEST assay). Once obtained from cultured CD4+ T cells, the DNA was sequenced using the Oncomine TCR Beta short-read assay. MiXCR, run by TCRdb on the PCR reads, gives a single entry per CDR3 protein. Of more than 9,000 distinct CDR3 sequences detected, 61% appear once; the ten largest clones hold roughly a quarter. This chain joins TRBV6-2 or TRBV6-3 and TRBJ2-3, with D possibly matching TRBD1 (6 bases). Sequencing input: CD4+ T cells from blood, cultured in vitro. The source is a human donor who had recovered from COVID-19. For the CDR3, the DNA is TGTGCCAGCAGCAGGGGTTCGTTTACAGATACGCAGTATTTT. Protein sequence: CASSRGSFTDTQYF.